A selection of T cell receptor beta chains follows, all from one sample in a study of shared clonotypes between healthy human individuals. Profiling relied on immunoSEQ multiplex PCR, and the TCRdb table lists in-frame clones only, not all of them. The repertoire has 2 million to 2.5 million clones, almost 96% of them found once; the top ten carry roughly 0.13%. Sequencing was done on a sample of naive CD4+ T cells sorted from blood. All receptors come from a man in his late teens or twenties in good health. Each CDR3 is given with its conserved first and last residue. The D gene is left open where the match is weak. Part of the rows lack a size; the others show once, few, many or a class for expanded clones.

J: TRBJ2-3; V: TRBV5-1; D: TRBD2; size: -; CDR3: CASQMSGDSDTQYF; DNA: TGCGCCAGCCAAATGAGCGGGGATTCAGATACGCAGTATTTT
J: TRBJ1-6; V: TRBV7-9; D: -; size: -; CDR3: CALDSPDSPLHF; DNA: TGTGCGTTGGACAGCCCAGATTCACCCCTCCACTTT
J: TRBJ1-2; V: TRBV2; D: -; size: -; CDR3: CASSQTTFDRNGYTF; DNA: TGTGCCAGCAGTCAAACCACCTTCGACAGAAATGGCTACACCTTC
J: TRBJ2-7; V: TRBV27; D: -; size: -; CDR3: CASSPRTVYEQYF; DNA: TGTGCCAGCAGTCCTCGGACTGTCTACGAGCAGTACTTC
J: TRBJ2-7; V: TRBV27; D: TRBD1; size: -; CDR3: CASRNQGQGFYEQYF; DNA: TGTGCCAGCAGGAACCAGGGACAGGGATTCTACGAGCAGTACTTC
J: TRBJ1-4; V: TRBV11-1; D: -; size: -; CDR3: CASSRQGEKLFF; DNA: TGTGCCAGCAGCCGCCAAGGAGAAAAACTGTTTTTT
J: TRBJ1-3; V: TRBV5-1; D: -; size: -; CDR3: CASSPRPGSGNTIYF; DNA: TGCGCCAGCAGCCCCCGCCCAGGCTCTGGAAACACCATATATTTT
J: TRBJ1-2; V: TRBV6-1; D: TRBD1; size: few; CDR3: CASKATGEGYTF; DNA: TGTGCCAGCAAGGCGACAGGGGAAGGCTACACCTTC
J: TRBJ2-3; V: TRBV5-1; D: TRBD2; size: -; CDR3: CASSSLAGATDTQYF; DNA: TGCGCCAGCAGCTCCCTAGCGGGGGCCACAGATACGCAGTATTTT
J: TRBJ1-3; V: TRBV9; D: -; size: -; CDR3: CASSSGAGGNTIYF; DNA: TGTGCCAGCAGCTCCGGGGCTGGTGGAAACACCATATATTTT
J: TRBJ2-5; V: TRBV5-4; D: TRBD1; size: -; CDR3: CASSFRQGGTETQYF; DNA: TGTGCCAGCAGCTTTCGACAGGGTGGTACAGAGACCCAGTACTTC
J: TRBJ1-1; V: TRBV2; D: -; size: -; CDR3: CASRVQGLNTEAFF; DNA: TGTGCCAGCAGGGTACAGGGCTTGAACACTGAAGCTTTCTTT
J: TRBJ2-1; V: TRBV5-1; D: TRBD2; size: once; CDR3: CASSLVGTSGSGNYNEQFF; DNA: TGCGCCAGCAGCTTGGTCGGGACTAGCGGGAGTGGTAACTACAATGAGCAGTTCTTC
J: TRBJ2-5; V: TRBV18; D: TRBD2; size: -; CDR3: CASSPPGLAMETQYF; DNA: TGTGCCAGCTCACCTCCGGGACTAGCGATGGAGACCCAGTACTTC
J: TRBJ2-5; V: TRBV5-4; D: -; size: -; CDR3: CASSLSQTPGTQYF; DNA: TGTGCCAGCAGCTTGTCTCAGACCCCAGGGACCCAGTACTTC
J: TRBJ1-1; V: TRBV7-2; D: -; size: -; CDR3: CASSLEYAEAFF; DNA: TGTGCCAGCAGCTTAGAGTACGCTGAAGCTTTCTTT
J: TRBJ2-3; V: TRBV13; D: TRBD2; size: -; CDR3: CASSSRTRTDTQYF; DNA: TGTGCCAGCAGCTCCCGGACTAGAACAGATACGCAGTATTTT
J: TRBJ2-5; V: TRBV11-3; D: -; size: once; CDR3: CASSRSATETQYF; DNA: TGTGCCAGCAGCCGCTCGGCTACAGAGACCCAGTACTTC
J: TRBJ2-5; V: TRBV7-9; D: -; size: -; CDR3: CASSLNAAQETQYF; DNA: TGTGCCAGCAGCTTAAACGCGGCCCAAGAGACCCAGTACTTC
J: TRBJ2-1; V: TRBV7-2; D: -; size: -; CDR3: CASSLDLGEQFF; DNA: TGTGCCAGCAGCTTAGATCTCGGGGAGCAGTTCTTC
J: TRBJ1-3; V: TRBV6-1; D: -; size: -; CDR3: CASRAGSGNTIYF; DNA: TGTGCCAGCAGAGCGGGTTCCGGAAACACCATATATTTT
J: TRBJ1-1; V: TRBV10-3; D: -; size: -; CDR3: CAISDSLGNTEAFF; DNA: TGTGCCATCAGTGATTCGCTCGGGAACACTGAAGCTTTCTTT
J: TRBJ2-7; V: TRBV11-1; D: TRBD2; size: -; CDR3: CASSPGTSGSEQYF; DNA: TGTGCCAGCAGCCCGGGGACTAGCGGAAGCGAGCAGTACTTC
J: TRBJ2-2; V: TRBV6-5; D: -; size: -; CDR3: CASRTDREAGELFF; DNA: TGTGCCAGCAGGACAGACAGGGAGGCCGGGGAGCTGTTTTTT
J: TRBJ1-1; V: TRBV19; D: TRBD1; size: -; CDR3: CASNRGVNRDKYTEAFF; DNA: TGTGCCAGTAACAGGGGGGTTAACAGGGATAAGTACACTGAAGCTTTCTTT
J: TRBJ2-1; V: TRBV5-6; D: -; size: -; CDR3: CASSLTTIDNEQFF; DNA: TGTGCCAGCAGCTTGACGACTATTGACAATGAGCAGTTCTTC
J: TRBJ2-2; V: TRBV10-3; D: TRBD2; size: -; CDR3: CAIGLSGGEIRELFF; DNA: TGTGCCATCGGACTTAGCGGGGGGGAAATCAGGGAGCTGTTTTTT
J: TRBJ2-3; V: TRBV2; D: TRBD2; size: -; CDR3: CASRGEGLGTQYF; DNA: TGTGCCAGCAGGGGGGAGGGACTAGGGACGCAGTATTTT
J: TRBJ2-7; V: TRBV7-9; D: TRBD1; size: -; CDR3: CASSPWTGEDTYEQYF; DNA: TGTGCCAGCAGCCCATGGACAGGAGAAGATACGTACGAGCAGTACTTC
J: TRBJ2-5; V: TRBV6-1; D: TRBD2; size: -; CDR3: CASSEWRGGVETQYF; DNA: TGTGCCAGCAGTGAATGGCGGGGGGGCGTAGAGACCCAGTACTTC
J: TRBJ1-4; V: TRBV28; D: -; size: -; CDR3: CASSLPGPNEKLFF; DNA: TGTGCCAGCAGTCTTCCGGGTCCCAATGAAAAACTGTTTTTT
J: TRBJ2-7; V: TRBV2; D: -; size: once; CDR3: CASRASGQSYEQYF; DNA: TGTGCCAGCAGGGCAAGCGGACAGTCCTACGAGCAGTACTTC
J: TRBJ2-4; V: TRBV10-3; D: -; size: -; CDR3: CATTGSLLAKNIQYF; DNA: TGTGCCACCACAGGGAGCCTCCTGGCCAAAAACATTCAGTACTTC
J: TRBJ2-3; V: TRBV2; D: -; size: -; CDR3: CASSPGTDTQYF; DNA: TGTGCCAGCAGCCCCGGTACAGATACGCAGTATTTT
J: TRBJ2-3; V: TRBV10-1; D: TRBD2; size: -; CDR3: CASSESGIAGTDTQYF; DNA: TGCGCCAGCAGTGAGTCGGGGATAGCGGGGACAGATACGCAGTATTTT
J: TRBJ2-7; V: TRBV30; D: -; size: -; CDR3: CAWSVRAGAVDEQYF; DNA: TGTGCCTGGAGTGTACGGGCGGGGGCGGTGGACGAGCAGTACTTC
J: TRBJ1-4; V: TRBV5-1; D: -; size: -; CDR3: CASSLAGGSDEKLFF; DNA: TGCGCCAGCAGCTTGGCCGGAGGGTCCGATGAAAAACTGTTTTTT
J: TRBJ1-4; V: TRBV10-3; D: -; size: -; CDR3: CAISESRVEKLFF; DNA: TGTGCCATCAGTGAGTCGAGGGTTGAAAAACTGTTTTTT
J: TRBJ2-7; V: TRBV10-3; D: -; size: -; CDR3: CAISEGSSAYEQYF; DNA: TGTGCCATCAGTGAGGGTAGTAGCGCCTACGAGCAGTACTTC
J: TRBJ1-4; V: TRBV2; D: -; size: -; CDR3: CASSALGSGEKLFF; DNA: TGTGCCAGCAGTGCCCTTGGGTCGGGTGAAAAACTGTTTTTT
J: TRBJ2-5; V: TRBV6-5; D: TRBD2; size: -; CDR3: CASKTSGSRKTQYF; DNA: TGTGCCAGCAAGACTAGCGGGAGTCGCAAGACCCAGTACTTC
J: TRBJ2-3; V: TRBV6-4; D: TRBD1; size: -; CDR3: CASSKQGADTQYF; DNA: TGTGCCAGCAGTAAACAGGGGGCAGATACGCAGTATTTT
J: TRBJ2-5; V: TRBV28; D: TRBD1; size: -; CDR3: CASSWDRGRRETQYF; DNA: TGTGCCAGCAGCTGGGACAGGGGGCGCCGGGAGACCCAGTACTTC
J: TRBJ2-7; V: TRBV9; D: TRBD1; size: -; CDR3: CASSVQGVGPYEQYF; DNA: TGTGCCAGCAGCGTCCAGGGGGTTGGCCCCTACGAGCAGTACTTC
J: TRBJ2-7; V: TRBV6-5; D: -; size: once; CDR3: CASSYSQVSYEQYF; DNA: TGTGCCAGCAGTTACTCCCAGGTTTCCTACGAGCAGTACTTC
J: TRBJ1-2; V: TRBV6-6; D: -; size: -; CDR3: CASSYSIQGYGYTF; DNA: TGTGCCAGCAGTTACTCGATCCAGGGCTACGGCTACACCTTC
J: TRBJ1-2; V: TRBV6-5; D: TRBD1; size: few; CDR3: CASSRGQGGGYTF; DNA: TGTGCCAGCAGCCGCGGACAGGGTGGGGGCTACACCTTC
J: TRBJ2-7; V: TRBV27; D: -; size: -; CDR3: CASSLWAGSHYEQYF; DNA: TGTGCCAGCAGTTTATGGGCAGGGAGCCACTACGAGCAGTACTTC
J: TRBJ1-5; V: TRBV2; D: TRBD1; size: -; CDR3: CASSLRGLSNQPQHF; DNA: TGTGCCAGCAGCCTCAGGGGGCTTAGCAATCAGCCCCAGCATTTT
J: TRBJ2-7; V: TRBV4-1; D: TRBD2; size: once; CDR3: CASSLPTSGGSYEQYF; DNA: TGCGCCAGCAGCCTCCCGACTAGCGGGGGGTCCTACGAGCAGTACTTC
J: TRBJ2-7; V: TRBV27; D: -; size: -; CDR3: CASSFSPDSYSSYEQYF; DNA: TGTGCCAGCAGTTTTTCTCCTGATTCTTATAGCTCCTACGAGCAGTACTTC
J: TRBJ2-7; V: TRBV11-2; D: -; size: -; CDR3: CASSFNDYSAYEQYF; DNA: TGTGCCAGCAGCTTTAATGACTACTCGGCTTACGAGCAGTACTTC
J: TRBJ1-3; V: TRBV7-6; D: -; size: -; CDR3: CASSSGQRVIGNTIYF; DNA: TGTGCCAGCAGCTCCGGCCAGAGAGTAATAGGAAACACCATATATTTT